Below, 29 T cell receptor beta chains from the same sample are listed, as sequenced in a study of OX40 agonist ivuxolimab in advanced cancers. Clones were read by immunoSEQ multiplex PCR, and TCRdb kept only the in-frame ones, dropping some. The sample yields around 3,100 clones, around four fifths seen once. Sequenced material: CD4+ or CD8+ T cells sorted from blood, taken in a trial of the OX40 agonist ivuxolimab. Every receptor here comes from an adult with an advanced solid tumor such as melanoma, head and neck, liver or kidney cancer.

In this sample, this clone turned up a few times. V gene TRBV7-9 combines with J gene TRBJ2-1, with D possibly matching TRBD2 (6 bases). The CDR3 is made up of 17 amino acids. V was shortened by 5 bases and J by 11 bases, with 28 bases between the two germline ends. Per the germline V gene, CDR1 is SEHNR and CDR2 is FQNEAQ (reference sequence). CDR3 sequence (DNA): TGTGCCAGCAGCCGAACGGAGGGGCATATTGCCCCCCATAAGCAGTTCTTC. Residues: CASSRTEGHIAPHKQFF.

The chain carries TRBV11-2 and TRBJ2-1; D gene uncertain. The CDR3 loop spans 14 amino acids. CDR1 is SGHAT, CDR2 FQNNGV, per germline. Trimming stripped 3 bases from V and 7 bases from J, with 13 bases between. CDR3 nucleotide sequence: TGTGCCAGCAGCTTGTCGACGAGCTGGAATGAGCAGTTCTTC. Its protein product is CASSLSTSWNEQFF.

The rearrangement uses TRBV7-2 and TRBJ2-1; 10 bases map to TRBD2. The CDR3 loop spans 14 amino acids. J was trimmed by 4 bases and V by 5 bases; bases with no gene match: 2. Germline CDR1 is SGHTA and CDR2 is FQGNSA. For the CDR3, the DNA is TGTGCCAGCAGCACTAGCGGGGCTTACAATGAGCAGTTCTTC. Translating it yields CASSTSGAYNEQFF.

The rearrangement links TRBV5-6 to TRBJ1-2; no definite D call. CDR1 SGHDT and CDR2 YYEEEE come from the germline V gene. The CDR3 is 13 amino acids. V lost 4 bases and J lost 6, with 13 bases in between. CDR3 loop: CASSPSVVDGYTF. As DNA, the CDR3 is TGTGCCAGCAGCCCCAGCGTAGTCGATGGCTACACCTTC.

V gene TRBV4-1 combines with J gene TRBJ2-3; 9 bases are shared with TRBD2. V shed 0 bases, J shed 4 bases, and the junction held 8 bases outside the gene matches. Germline V gene lookup returns CDR1 MGHRA and CDR2 YSYEKL. The CDR3 totals 17 residues. CDR3 in DNA: TGCGCCAGCAGCCAAGATCGGGCGGGGGGGCCTTCAGATACGCAGTATTTT. As protein: CASSQDRAGGPSDTQYF.

This clone was detected a few times. The chain is built from TRBV9 and TRBJ1-1; possible D gene TRBD1, 6 bases. There are 15 residues in the CDR3. Germline CDR1 SGDLS, CDR2 YYNGEE. Between the trimmed V and J ends, which lost 4 bases and 1 base, there was a span of 14 bases. CDR3 protein: CASSTGRTENTEAFF. The CDR3 DNA follows: TGTGCCAGCAGCACAGGGAGAACTGAGAACACTGAAGCTTTCTTT.

This clone showed up just once. J is TRBJ2-7 and V is TRBV29-1; no firm D call. The germline CDR1 and CDR2 sequences are SQVTM and ANQGSEA. The CDR3 has 12 amino acids. V lost 3 bases, J lost 0 bases, and 6 bases lay in between. The CDR3 DNA reads as TGCAGCGTTGAGAGTGACTCCTACGAGCAGTACTTC. Translating it yields CSVESDSYEQYF.

This clone has only one observation. The chain carries TRBV27 and TRBJ2-5, with D unresolved. Trimming left V 2 bases short and J 2 bases short, with 9 bases between. The CDR3 is 14 amino acids. From germline, CDR1 is MNHEY and CDR2 SMNVEV (reference sequence). The CDR3 DNA is TGTGCCAGCAGTTTAAATAGGAATCAAGAGACCCAGTACTTC. Translating gives CASSLNRNQETQYF.

This clone is judged medium-sized. Other DNA sequences from this sample encode an identical CDR3 as well. The rearrangement links TRBV6-1 to TRBJ1-3; D ambiguous. Trimming cost V 1 base and J 0 bases, with 7 bases left between them. The CDR3 runs 15 residues. Per germline, CDR1 MNHNS and CDR2 SASEGT. CDR3 amino acids: CASSEDRNSGNTIYF. Written as DNA, the CDR3 is TGTGCCAGCAGTGAAGACAGAAACTCTGGAAACACCATATATTTT.

The chain is built from TRBV6-1 and TRBJ1-3; D is undetermined. With 0 bases removed from V and 3 bases from J, the gap between germline ends came to 9 bases. The CDR3 contains 15 residues. The germline V gene has CDR1 MNHNS and CDR2 SASEGT. CDR3 sequence: CASSEAEGSGNTIYF. The CDR3, as DNA: TGTGCCAGCAGTGAAGCAGAGGGAAGTGGAAACACCATATATTTT.

In its sample, this clone was seen once. The chain employs TRBV6-5 and TRBJ1-1; TRBD1 is a possible D gene (6 bases). Trimming stripped 2 bases from V and 2 bases from J, with 12 bases between. CDR3 length equals 15 residues. Germline V lookup: CDR1 MNHEY, CDR2 SVGAGI. The CDR3 protein is CASSYHGGSNTEAFF. The DNA of the CDR3 is TGTGCCAGCAGTTACCACGGGGGCAGCAACACTGAAGCTTTCTTT.

The chain employs TRBV7-9 and TRBJ2-1; 10 nucleotides align to TRBD1. Trimming removed 6 bases from V and 6 bases from J; junction bases left unmatched: 11. CDR1 and CDR2 from the germline V gene are SEHNR and FQNEAQ (reference sequence). The length of the CDR3 is 16 residues. Here the CDR3 reads CASRTSGTGAPNEQFF. The CDR3 coding sequence is TGTGCCAGCAGGACGTCCGGGACAGGGGCCCCCAATGAGCAGTTCTTC.

The rearrangement joins TRBV19 to TRBJ1-5, with D possibly being TRBD1 (5 bases). Germline CDR1 and CDR2: LNHDA and SQIVND (reference sequence). Between the trimmed V and J ends, which lost 5 bases and 5 bases, there was a span of 10 bases. The CDR3 covers 13 residues. CDR3: CASSPGEYQPQHF. The CDR3 region has the DNA TGTGCCAGTAGTCCGGGGGAATATCAGCCCCAGCATTTT. The complete variable domain, with remaining parts taken from reference TRBV19 and TRBJ1-5, reads DGGITQSPKYLFRKEGQNVTLSCEQNLNHDAMYWYRQDPGQGLRLIYYSQIVNDFQKGDIAEGYSVSREKKESFPLTVTSAQKNPTAFYLCASSPGEYQPQHFGDGTRLSIL.

The chain recombines TRBV30 with TRBJ1-5; 8 bases match TRBD1. Trimming cost V 3 bases and J 6 bases; bases outside gene matches: 7. Per germline, CDR1 GTSNPN and CDR2 SVGIG (reference sequence). This CDR3 comprises 14 residues. The CDR3 region is CAWSFDRGGQPQHF. The CDR3 nucleotides are TGTGCCTGGAGCTTCGACAGGGGAGGTCAGCCCCAGCATTTT. Complete variable domain (other parts from reference TRBV30 and TRBJ1-5): SQTIHQWPATLVQPVGSPLSLECTVEGTSNPNLYWYRQAAGRGLQLLFYSVGIGQISSEVPQNLSASRPQDRQFILSSKKLLLSDSGFYLCAWSFDRGGQPQHFGDGTRLSIL.

This clone was recorded only once. The chain couples TRBV6-4 to TRBJ1-1; 7 bases agree with TRBD1. This CDR3 is 13 amino acids long. J lost 4 bases, V lost 6 bases, and 5 bases had no gene match. Germline CDR1 and CDR2: MRHNA and SNTAGT. CDR3 nucleotides: TGTGCCAGCAGAGCGACAGGGATCACTGAAGCTTTCTTT. This translates into CASRATGITEAFF.

This sequence joins TRBV6-5 and TRBJ1-5, with 8 bases fitting TRBD1. Germline V gene lookup returns CDR1 MNHEY and CDR2 SVGAGI. The length of the CDR3 is 14 residues. V trimming: 5 bases; J trimming: 2 bases; junction bases outside the gene matches: 2. CDR3: CASSPGQGNQPQHF. CDR3 in DNA: TGTGCCAGCAGTCCGGGACAGGGCAATCAGCCCCAGCATTTT.

V is TRBV5-1 and J is TRBJ2-1, with TRBD2 matching 15 bases. V gave up 3 bases and J gave up 9 bases; unmatched junction bases: 4. The CDR3 runs 15 residues. From germline, CDR1 is SGHRS and CDR2 YFSETQ. CDR3 sequence reads: CASSSGTSGGPEQFF. In nucleotides, the CDR3 is TGCGCCAGCAGCTCGGGGACTAGCGGGGGGCCTGAGCAGTTCTTC. Drawing the rest from reference TRBV5-1 and TRBJ2-1, the complete variable domain is KAGVTQTPRYLIKTRGQQVTLSCSPISGHRSVSWYQQTPGQGLQFLFEYFSETQRNKGNFPGRFSGRQFSNSRSEMNVSTLELGDSALYLCASSSGTSGGPEQFFGPGTRLTVL.

This rearrangement joins TRBV7-1 to TRBJ2-7, with 7 bases identical to TRBD1. TRBV7-1 is designated an ORF whose function remains uncertain. J gave up 3 bases and V 5 bases, and 7 bases lay outside the gene matches. This CDR3 is built from 14 residues. The CDR3 region is CASSHRDRNYEQYF. CDR3 nucleotide sequence: TGTGCCAGCAGCCACCGGGACAGAAACTACGAGCAGTACTTC.

The V call is TRBV29-1, the J call TRBJ1-4; D may be TRBD1 (5 bases). Trimming took off 6 bases at V and 4 bases at J, with 15 bases between the two ends. The CDR3 sequence is 14 residues long. The germline V gene encodes CDR1 SQVTM and CDR2 ANQGSEA. The CDR3 nucleotides are TGCAGCGTCGGCCGGGACGTAAATAATGAAAAACTGTTTTTT. It translates to CSVGRDVNNEKLFF.

About this clone itself: This clone may be a read error of a much larger clone one base away. The chain couples TRBV5-1 to TRBJ2-7; no definite D call. The V gene's germline CDR1 is SGHRS and CDR2 YFSETQ. V lost 3 bases and J lost 3, with 13 bases in between. The CDR3 is 14 residues long. The CDR3 bases are TGCGCCAGCAGCTGGAATCACAAATACTACGAGCAGTACTTC. It specifies CASSWNHKYYEQYF.

The chain links TRBV4-1 to TRBJ1-1; 9 bases fit TRBD1. CDR1 is MGHRA and CDR2 is YSYEKL in the germline V gene. The CDR3 is made up of 16 amino acids. The trim removed 3 bases at V and 4 bases at J, leaving 9 bases unmatched. The CDR3 DNA reads TGCGCCAGCAGCCAGTGGGGACAGGGCTCGTTCACTGAAGCTTTCTTT. As protein: CASSQWGQGSFTEAFF.

This chain uses TRBV7-6 with TRBJ2-3, with TRBD2 matching over 12 bases. The CDR3 totals 17 residues. Germline V CDR1 and CDR2: SGHVS, FNYEAQ. Trimming at V came to 6 bases and at J to 0 bases, leaving 7 bases not matched to a gene. The CDR3 sequence is CASSSTGLAGSTDTQYF. The CDR3 nucleotides read TGTGCCAGCAGTTCTACAGGACTAGCGGGAAGCACAGATACGCAGTATTTT. Supplemented by reference TRBV7-6 and TRBJ2-3, the full variable domain reads GAGVSQSPRYKVTKRGQDVALRCDPISGHVSLYWYRQALGQGPEFLTYFNYEAQQDKSGLPNDRFSAERPEGSISTLTIQRTEQRDSAMYRCASSSTGLAGSTDTQYFGPGTRLTVL.

V and J are TRBV6-1 and TRBJ2-7, with D unresolved. This CDR3 is 13 amino acids long. Germline values: CDR1 MNHNS, CDR2 SASEGT. The ends were cut back, 2 bases at V and 3 bases at J, with 8 bases in the middle. DNA of the CDR3: TGTGCCAGCAGTGAAAATACAAGCTACGAGCAGTACTTC. Amino acid sequence: CASSENTSYEQYF.

V is TRBV15 and J is TRBJ2-1; D gene unclear. V shed 4 bases and J shed 4 bases, with 14 bases lying between them. This CDR3 has 15 residues. Germline CDR1 and CDR2: LNHNV and YYDKDF (reference sequence). The CDR3 DNA reads TGTGCCACCAGCACCCCGGCAGGACGATACAATGAGCAGTTCTTC. The encoded protein is CATSTPAGRYNEQFF.

This chain connects TRBV23-1 to TRBJ2-6; D not resolved. TRBV23-1 is assigned to the ORF class and has an uncertain function. The CDR3 contains 18 residues. V was shortened by 5 bases and J by 16 bases, with 33 bases between the two germline ends. The CDR3 is CASSEEQLRTKSGQRLTF. The CDR3 nucleotides read TGCGCCAGCAGTGAAGAGCAGCTACGAACAAAGTCGGGCCAACGTCTGACTTTC.

The V and J genes are TRBV2 and TRBJ2-2; D uncertain. V lost 4 bases and J lost 9, with 9 bases in between. Per the germline V gene, CDR1 is SNHLY and CDR2 is FYNNEI. The CDR3 sequence is 12 residues long. CDR3 protein: CASSGSHRELFF. The DNA for the CDR3 is TGTGCCAGCAGTGGCTCACACCGGGAGCTGTTTTTT.

This clone was found many times. The CDR3 protein is CASSQEAVPYEQYF. CDR3 sequence (DNA): TGTGCCAGCAGCCAAGAGGCGGTCCCCTACGAGCAGTACTTC. The chain uses TRBV4-2 and TRBJ2-7; D uncertain. Germline CDR1 and CDR2: LGHNA and YNFKEQ. V lost 0 bases and J lost 2, with 8 bases in between. This CDR3 region has 14 residues.

The table lists this clone with a few counts. V is TRBV7-3 and J is TRBJ1-2; D gene ambiguous. Germline V gene lookup returns CDR1 SGHTA and CDR2 FQGTGA. Trimming removed 5 bases at V and 6 bases at J, with 13 bases between. This CDR3 spans 13 amino acids. The CDR3 DNA reads TGTGCCAGCAGCCCCAGCGTAGTCGATGGCTACACCTTC. It specifies CASSPSVVDGYTF.

This clone was recorded once. The chain joins TRBV5-4 to TRBJ2-3, with D unclear. The V gene lost 4 bases and the J gene lost 2 bases, with 11 bases spanning the gap. The CDR3 runs 14 residues. Germline assignment: CDR1 SGHNT and CDR2 YYREEE (reference sequence). The CDR3 DNA follows: TGTGCCAGCAGCCAAATAATTGACACAGATACGCAGTATTTT. Its translation: CASSQIIDTDTQYF.